Sequencing of this TCR beta chain was carried out in a study of blood T cell repertoires in COVID-19. Study overall: From the United States, Italy and Spain came samples of acute and convalescent COVID-19. T cells, B-cell-depleted T cells, or PBMCs supplied cDNA or gDNA.

Per the original data handling: Amplified reference gene primers provided the basis for estimating nucleated cell counts. The protocol was immunoSEQ multiplex PCR, while the TCRdb copy is restricted to in-frame clones and leaves out a portion. The V and J calls and clone size come from that table; D and trimming were worked out from the DNA. Of more than 65,000 clones in the sample, roughly 78% are singletons; the top ten hold roughly 7.4%. CDR3 size: 10 residues. Germline CDR1 MGHDK, CDR2 SYGVNS. This TCR was sampled from a human donor in a cohort sampled during active COVID-19. The gene calls are TRBV25-1 and TRBJ1-1, with a weak D call TRBD1 (6 bases). Sequencing used peripheral blood. CDR3 sequence: CAENTGEAFF. CDR3 sequence (DNA): TGTGCGGAAAATACAGGGGAAGCTTTCTTT.